The clone carrying this T cell receptor beta chain was detected many times. The antigen is not known. This sample stems from a study of CD8+CD57+ T cells in acquired aplastic anemia. Study-wide points: The study found no significant CD8+ Simpson's diversity difference between patients and controls. Overlap between patients and controls comprised 25 to 35 CD8+ CDR3 sequences.

The CDR3 length is 16 residues. With 3 bases removed from V and 1 base from J, the gap between germline ends came to 16 bases. The V gene's germline CDR1 is DFQATT and CDR2 SNEGSKA (reference sequence). Individuals selected for sequencing had exhibited CD8+CD57+ cell expansion on flow cytometry. Among the patients, all had severe acquired aplastic anemia. At blood sampling, none of the patients had yet received therapy. CDR3 and TCR beta VDJ profiling relied on genomic DNA as the template. TCRdb recomputed calls from the reads with MiXCR, one row per CDR3 protein. The profile shows about 150,000 distinct CDR3 sequences, approximately 52% of them singletons.

V gene TRBV20-1 combines with J gene TRBJ1-5, with a tentative D call TRBD1 (6 bases). Sequences were obtained from sorted CD4+, CD8+, or CD8+CD57+ T cells (not recorded which) from PBMCs. This clonotype originated in a human donor with aplastic anemia. Here the CDR3 DNA reads TGCAGTGCTAGGTTAGGGAAAAGGGGGAGCAATCAGCCCCAGCATTTT. It encodes CSARLGKRGSNQPQHF.